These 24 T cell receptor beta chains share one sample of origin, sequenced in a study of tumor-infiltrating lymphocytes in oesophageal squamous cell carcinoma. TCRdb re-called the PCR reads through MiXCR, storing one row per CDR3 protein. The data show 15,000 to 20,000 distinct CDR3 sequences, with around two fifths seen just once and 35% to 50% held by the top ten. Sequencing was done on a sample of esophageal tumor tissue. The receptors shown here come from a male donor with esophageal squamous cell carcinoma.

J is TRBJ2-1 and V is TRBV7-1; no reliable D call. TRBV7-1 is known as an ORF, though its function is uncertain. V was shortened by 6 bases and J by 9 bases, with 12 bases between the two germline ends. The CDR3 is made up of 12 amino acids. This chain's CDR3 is CASSLEIGEQFF. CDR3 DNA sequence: TGTGCCAGCAGTCTAGAGATAGGTGAGCAGTTCTTC.

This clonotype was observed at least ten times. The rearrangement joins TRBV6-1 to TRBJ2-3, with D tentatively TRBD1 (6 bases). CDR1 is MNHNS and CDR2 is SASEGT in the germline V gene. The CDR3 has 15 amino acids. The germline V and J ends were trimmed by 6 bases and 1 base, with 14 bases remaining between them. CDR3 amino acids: CASRTGPGGTDTQYF. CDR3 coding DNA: TGTGCCAGCAGGACCGGCCCAGGGGGCACAGATACGCAGTATTTT.

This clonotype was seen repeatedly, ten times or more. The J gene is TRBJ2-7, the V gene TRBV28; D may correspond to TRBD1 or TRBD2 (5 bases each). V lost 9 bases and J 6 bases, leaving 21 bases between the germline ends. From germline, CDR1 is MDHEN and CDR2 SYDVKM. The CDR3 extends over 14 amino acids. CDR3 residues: CASQGGTSVREQYF. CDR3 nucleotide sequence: TGTGCCAGTCAAGGTGGGACGTCAGTCCGCGAGCAGTACTTC.

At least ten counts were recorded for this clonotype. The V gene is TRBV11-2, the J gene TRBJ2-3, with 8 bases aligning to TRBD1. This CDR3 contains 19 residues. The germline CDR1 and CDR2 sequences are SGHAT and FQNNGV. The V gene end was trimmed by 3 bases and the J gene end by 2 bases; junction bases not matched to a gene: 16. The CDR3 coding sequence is TGTGCCAGCAGCTTTTTTCCCGAATCAGGGGGCTTGGACACAGATACGCAGTATTTT. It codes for CASSFFPESGGLDTDTQYF.

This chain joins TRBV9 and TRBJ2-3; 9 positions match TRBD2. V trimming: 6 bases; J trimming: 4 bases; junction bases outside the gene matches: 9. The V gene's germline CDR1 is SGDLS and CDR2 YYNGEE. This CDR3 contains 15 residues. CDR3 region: CASTQAGGLADTQYF. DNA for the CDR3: TGTGCCAGCACACAAGCGGGAGGACTGGCAGATACGCAGTATTTT. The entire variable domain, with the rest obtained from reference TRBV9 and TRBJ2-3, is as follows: DSGVTQTPKHLITATGQRVTLRCSPRSGDLSVYWYQQSLDQGLQFLIQYYNGEERAKGNILERFSAQQFPDLHSELNLSSLELGDSALYFCASTQAGGLADTQYFGPGTRLTVL.

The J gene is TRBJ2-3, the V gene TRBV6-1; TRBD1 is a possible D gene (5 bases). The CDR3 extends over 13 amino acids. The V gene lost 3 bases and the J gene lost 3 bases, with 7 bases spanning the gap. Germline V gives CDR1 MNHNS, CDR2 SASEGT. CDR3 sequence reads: CASSDRETDTQYF. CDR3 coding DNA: TGTGCCAGCAGTGACAGGGAAACAGATACGCAGTATTTT.

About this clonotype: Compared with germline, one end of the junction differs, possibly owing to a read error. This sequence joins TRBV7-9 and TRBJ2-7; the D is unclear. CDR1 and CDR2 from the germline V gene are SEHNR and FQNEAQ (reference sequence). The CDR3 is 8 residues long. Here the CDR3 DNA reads TGTGCCAGCAGCTTAGGGCAGTTC. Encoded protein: CASSLGQF.

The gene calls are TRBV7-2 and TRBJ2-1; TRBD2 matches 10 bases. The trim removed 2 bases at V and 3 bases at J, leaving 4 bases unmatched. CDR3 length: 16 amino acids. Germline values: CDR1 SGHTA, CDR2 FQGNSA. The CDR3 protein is CASSLTASGGYNEQFF. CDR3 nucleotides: TGTGCCAGCAGCTTAACCGCTAGCGGGGGCTACAATGAGCAGTTCTTC. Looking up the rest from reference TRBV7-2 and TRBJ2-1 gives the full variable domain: GAGVSQSPSNKVTEKGKDVELRCDPISGHTALYWYRQSLGQGLEFLIYFQGNSAPDKSGLPSDRFSAERTGGSVSTLTIQRTQQEDSAVYLCASSLTASGGYNEQFFGPGTRLTVL.

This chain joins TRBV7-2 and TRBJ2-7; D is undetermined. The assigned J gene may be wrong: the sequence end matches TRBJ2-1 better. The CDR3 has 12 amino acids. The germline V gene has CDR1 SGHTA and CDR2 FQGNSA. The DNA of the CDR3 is TGTGCCAGCAGCTTACTCGGGCCCCAGCAGTTCTTC. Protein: CASSLLGPQQFF.

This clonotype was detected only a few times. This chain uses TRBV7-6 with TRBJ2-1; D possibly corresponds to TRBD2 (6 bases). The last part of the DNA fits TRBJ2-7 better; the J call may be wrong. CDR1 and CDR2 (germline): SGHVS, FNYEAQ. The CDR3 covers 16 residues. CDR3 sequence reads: CASSYRIGGAAYEQYF. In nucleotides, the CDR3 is TGTGCCAGCAGCTACCGGATTGGCGGGGCGGCCTACGAGCAGTACTTC.

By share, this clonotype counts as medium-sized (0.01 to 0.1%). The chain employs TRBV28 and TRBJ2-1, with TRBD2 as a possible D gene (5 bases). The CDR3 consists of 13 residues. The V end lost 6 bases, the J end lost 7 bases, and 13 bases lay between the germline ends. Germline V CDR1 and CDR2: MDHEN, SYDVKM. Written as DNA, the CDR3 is TGTGCCAGCAGACCCGGACTGGTAAATGAGCAGTTCTTC. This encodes CASRPGLVNEQFF.

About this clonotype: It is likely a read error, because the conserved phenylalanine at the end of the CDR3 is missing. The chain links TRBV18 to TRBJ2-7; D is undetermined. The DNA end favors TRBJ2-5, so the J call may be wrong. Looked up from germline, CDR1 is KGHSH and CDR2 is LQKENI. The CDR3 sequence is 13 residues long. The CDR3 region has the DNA TGTGCCAGCTCACCGATAGGCAAGGAGACCCAGTACTAC. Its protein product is CASSPIGKETQYY.

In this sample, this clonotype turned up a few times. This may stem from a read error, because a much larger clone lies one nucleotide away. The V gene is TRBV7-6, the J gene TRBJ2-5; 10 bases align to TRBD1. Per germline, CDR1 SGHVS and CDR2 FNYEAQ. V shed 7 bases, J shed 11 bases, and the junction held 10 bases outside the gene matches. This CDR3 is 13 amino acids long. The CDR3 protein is CASISTGGNEQYF. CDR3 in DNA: TGTGCCAGCATCTCGACAGGGGGCAATGAGCAGTACTTC.

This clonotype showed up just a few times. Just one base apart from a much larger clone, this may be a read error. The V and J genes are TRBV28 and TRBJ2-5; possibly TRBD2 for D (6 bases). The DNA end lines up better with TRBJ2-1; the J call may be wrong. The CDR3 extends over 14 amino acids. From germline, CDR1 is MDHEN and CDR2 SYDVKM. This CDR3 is CAITSGTVSYEQFF. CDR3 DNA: TGTGCCATCACTTCCGGGACTGTCTCCTACGAGCAGTTCTTC.

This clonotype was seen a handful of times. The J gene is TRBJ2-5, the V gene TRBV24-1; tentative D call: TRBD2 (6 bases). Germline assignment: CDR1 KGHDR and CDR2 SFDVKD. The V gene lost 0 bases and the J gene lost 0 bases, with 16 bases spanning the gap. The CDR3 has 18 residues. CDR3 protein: CATSDLGPAGTDQETQYF. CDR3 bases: TGTGCCACCAGTGATTTGGGTCCCGCGGGGACGGACCAAGAGACCCAGTACTTC.

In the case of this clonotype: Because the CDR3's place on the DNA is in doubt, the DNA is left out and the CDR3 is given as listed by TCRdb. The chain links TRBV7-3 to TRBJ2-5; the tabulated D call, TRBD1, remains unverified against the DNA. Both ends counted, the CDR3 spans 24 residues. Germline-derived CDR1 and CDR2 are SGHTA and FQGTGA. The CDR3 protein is CASSWRPPLAMSSSSGQGRETQYF.

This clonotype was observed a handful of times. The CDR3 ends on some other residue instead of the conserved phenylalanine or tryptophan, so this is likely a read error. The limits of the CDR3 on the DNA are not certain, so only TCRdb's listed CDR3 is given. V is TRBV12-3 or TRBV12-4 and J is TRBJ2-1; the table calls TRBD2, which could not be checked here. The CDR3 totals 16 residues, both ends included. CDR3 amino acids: CASSPRSWGSPLHFGN.

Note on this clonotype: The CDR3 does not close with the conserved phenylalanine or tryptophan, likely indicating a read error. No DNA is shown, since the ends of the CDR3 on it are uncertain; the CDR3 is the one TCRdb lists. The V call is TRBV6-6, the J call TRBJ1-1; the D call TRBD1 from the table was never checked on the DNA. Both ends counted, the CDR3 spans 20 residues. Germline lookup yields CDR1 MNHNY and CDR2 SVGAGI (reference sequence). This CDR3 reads CASSYSTAGQGLTTSSTSGQ.

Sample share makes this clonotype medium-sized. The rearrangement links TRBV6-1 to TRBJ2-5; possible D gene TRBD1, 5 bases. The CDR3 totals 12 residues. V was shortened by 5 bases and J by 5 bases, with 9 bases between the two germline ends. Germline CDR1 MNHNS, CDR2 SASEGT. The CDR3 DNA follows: TGTGCCAGCAGTTCAGGGTGGGAGACCCAGTACTTC. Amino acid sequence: CASSSGWETQYF.

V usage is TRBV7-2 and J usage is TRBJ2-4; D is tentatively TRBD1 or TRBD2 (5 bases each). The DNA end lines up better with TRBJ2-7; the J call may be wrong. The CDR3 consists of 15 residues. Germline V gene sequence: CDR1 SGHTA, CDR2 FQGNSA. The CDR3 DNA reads TGTGCCAGCAGCACAAAAGCCGGGACGCCCTACGAGCAGTACTTC. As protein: CASSTKAGTPYEQYF.

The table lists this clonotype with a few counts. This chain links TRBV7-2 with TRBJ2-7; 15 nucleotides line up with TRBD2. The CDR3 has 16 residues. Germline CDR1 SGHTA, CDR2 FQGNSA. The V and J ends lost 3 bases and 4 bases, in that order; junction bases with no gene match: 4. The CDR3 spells CASSLGLAGGRYEQYF. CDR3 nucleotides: TGTGCCAGCAGCTTGGGACTAGCGGGGGGACGTTACGAGCAGTACTTC.

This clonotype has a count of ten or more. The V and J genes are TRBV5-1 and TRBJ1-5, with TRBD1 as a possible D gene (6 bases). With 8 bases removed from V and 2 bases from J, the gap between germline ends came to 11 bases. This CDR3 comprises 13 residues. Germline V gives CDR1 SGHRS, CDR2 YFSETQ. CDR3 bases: TGCGCCAGGCAGGGGCTTTGCAATCAGCCCCAGCATTTT. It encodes CARQGLCNQPQHF.

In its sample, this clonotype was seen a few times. The CDR3 nucleotides are TGTGCCAGCTCACCACCGAGGGACACCAACTCCTACGAGCAGTACTTC. This gives the protein CASSPPRDTNSYEQYF. The rearrangement joins TRBV18 to TRBJ2-7; perhaps TRBD1 as D (6 bases). Trimming stripped 0 bases from V and 0 bases from J, with 12 bases between. The CDR3 sequence is 16 residues long. In germline, CDR1 is KGHSH, CDR2 LQKENI. Full variable domain (remainder filled in from reference TRBV18 and TRBJ2-7): NAGVMQNPRHLVRRRGQEARLRCSPMKGHSHVYWYRQLPEEGLKFMVYLQKENIIDESGMPKERFSAEFPKEGPSILRIQQVVRGDSAAYFCASSPPRDTNSYEQYFGPGTRLTVT.

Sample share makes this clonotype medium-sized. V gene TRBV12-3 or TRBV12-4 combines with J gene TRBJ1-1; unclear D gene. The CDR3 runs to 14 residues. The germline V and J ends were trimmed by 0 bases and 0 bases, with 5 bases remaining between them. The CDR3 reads CASSLAQVNTEAFF. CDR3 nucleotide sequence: TGTGCCAGCAGTTTAGCGCAGGTGAACACTGAAGCTTTCTTT.